This T cell receptor beta chain was recorded in a study of read filtering for tumor transcriptome and immune sequencing. Study-level information: Mean patient age was approximately 66 years, range 47 to 80; around 16 male, some 15 female. Study-level points and caveats: In IR-seq, single-read clonotypes were around four fifths of clonotypes but around 3.5% of reads.

From about 400 ng of RNA, a library with molecular barcoded alpha/delta and beta/gamma adaptors was made. TCRdb reanalysed the reads using MiXCR and keeps one entry per CDR3 protein. The sample has around 29,000 distinct CDR3 sequences; about 15% are singletons. Trimming left V 5 bases short and J 7 bases short, with 11 bases between. The CDR3 totals 12 residues. This clonotype came up many times. Its specificity is unknown. The chain combines TRBV12-3 or TRBV12-4 with TRBJ1-1; the D is unclear. The sample consisted of a population of CD138-negative cells sorted from bone marrow. This receptor was obtained from a donor over 35 with multiple myeloma. CDR3 sequence reads: CASSLQASEAFF. The CDR3 DNA reads as TGTGCCAGCAGTCTCCAGGCGAGTGAAGCTTTCTTT.